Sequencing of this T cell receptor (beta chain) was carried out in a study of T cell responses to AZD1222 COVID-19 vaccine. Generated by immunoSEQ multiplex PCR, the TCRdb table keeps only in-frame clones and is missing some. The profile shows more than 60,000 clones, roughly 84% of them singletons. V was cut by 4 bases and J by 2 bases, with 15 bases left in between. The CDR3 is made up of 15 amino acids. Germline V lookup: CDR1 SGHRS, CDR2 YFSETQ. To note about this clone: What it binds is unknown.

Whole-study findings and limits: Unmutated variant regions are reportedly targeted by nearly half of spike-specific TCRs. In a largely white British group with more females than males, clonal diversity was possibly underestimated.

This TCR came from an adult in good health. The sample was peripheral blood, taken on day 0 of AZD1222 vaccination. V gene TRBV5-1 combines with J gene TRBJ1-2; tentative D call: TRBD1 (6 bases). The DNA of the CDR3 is TGCGCCAGCAGCACCCAGGGGCGCGGGAACTATGGCTACACCTTC. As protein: CASSTQGRGNYGYTF. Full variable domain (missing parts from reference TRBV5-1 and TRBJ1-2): KAGVTQTPRYLIKTRGQQVTLSCSPISGHRSVSWYQQTPGQGLQFLFEYFSETQRNKGNFPGRFSGRQFSNSRSEMNVSTLELGDSALYLCASSTQGRGNYGYTFGSGTRLTVV.